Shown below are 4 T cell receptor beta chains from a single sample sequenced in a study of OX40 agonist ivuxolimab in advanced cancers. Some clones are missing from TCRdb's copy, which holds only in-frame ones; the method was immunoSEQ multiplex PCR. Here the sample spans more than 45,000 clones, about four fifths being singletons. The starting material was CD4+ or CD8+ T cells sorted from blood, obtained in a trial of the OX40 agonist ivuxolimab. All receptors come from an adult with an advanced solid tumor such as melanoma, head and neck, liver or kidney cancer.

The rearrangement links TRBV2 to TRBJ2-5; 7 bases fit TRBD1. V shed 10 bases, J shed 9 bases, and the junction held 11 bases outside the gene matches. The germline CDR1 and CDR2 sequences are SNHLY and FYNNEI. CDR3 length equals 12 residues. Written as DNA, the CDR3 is TGTGCCAAGTCTCAGGGGGAAGGGGCCCAGTACTTC. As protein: CAKSQGEGAQYF.

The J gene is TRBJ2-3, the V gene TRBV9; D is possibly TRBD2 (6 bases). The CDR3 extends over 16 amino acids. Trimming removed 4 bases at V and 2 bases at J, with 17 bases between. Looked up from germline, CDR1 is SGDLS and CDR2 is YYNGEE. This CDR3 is CASSSLGRGFTDTQYF. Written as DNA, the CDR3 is TGTGCCAGCAGCTCCCTAGGGCGGGGATTCACAGATACGCAGTATTTT.

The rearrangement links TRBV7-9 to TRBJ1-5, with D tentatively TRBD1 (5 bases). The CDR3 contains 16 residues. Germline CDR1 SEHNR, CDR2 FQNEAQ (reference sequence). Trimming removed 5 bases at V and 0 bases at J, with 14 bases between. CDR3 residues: CASSPGTAYSNQPQHF. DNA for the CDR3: TGTGCCAGCAGCCCCGGGACGGCTTATAGCAATCAGCCCCAGCATTTT.

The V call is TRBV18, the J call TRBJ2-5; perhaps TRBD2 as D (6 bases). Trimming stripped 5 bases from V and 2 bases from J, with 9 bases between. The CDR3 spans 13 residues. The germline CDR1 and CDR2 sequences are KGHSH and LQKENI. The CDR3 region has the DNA TGTGCCAGCTCATCGGGACTGCAAGAGACCCAGTACTTC. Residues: CASSSGLQETQYF.